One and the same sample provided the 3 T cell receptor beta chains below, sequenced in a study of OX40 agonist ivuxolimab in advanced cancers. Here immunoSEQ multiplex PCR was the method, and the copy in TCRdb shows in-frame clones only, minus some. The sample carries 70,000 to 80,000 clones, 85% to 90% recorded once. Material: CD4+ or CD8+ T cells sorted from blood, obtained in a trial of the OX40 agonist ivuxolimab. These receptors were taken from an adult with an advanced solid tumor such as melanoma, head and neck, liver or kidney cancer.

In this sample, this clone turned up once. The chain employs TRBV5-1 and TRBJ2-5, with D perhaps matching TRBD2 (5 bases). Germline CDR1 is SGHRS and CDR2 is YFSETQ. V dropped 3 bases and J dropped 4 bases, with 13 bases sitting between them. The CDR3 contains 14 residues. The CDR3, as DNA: TGCGCCAGCAGCTCCTCGGGGAGTGGAGAGACCCAGTACTTC. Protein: CASSSSGSGETQYF. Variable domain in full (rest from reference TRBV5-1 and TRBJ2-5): KAGVTQTPRYLIKTRGQQVTLSCSPISGHRSVSWYQQTPGQGLQFLFEYFSETQRNKGNFPGRFSGRQFSNSRSEMNVSTLELGDSALYLCASSSSGSGETQYFGPGTRLLVL.

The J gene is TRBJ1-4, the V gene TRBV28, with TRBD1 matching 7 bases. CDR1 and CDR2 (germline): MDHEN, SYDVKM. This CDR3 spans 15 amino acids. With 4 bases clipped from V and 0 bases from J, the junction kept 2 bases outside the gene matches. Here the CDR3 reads CASSSRGATNEKLFF. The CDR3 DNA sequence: TGTGCCAGCAGTTCCAGGGGGGCAACTAATGAAAAACTGTTTTTT. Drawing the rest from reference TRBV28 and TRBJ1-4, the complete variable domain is DVKVTQSSRYLVKRTGEKVFLECVQDMDHENMFWYRQDPGLGLRLIYFSYDVKMKEKGDIPEGYSVSREKKERFSLILESASTNQTSMYLCASSSRGATNEKLFFGSGTQLSVL.

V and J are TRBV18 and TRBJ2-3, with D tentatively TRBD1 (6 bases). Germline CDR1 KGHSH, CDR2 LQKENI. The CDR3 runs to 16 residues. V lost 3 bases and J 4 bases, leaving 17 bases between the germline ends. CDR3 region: CASSPKQGFNADTQYF. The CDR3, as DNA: TGTGCCAGCTCACCCAAACAGGGATTTAATGCAGATACGCAGTATTTT.